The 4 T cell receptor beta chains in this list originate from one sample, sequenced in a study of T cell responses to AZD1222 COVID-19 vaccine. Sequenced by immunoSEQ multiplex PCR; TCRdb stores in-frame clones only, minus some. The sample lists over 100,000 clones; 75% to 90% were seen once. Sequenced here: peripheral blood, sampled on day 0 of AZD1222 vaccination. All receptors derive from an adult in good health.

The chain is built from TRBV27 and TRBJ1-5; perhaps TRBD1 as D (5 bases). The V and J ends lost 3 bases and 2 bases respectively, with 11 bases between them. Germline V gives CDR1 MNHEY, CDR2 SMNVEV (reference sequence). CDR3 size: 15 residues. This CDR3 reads CASSLRGGGNQPQHF. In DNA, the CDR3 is TGTGCCAGCAGTTTGAGGGGCGGGGGCAATCAGCCCCAGCATTTT.

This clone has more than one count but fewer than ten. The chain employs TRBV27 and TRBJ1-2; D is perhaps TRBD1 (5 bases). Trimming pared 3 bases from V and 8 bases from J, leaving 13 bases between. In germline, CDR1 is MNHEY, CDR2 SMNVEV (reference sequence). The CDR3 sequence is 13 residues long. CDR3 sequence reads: CASSLIGTSGYTF. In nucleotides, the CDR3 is TGTGCCAGCAGTTTGATAGGGACGAGCGGCTACACCTTC.

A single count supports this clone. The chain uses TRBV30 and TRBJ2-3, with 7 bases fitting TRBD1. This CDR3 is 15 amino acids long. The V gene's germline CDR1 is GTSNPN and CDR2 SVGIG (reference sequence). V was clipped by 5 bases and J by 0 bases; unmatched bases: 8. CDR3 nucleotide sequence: TGTGCCTGGGATGATGCACAGGGGAGCACAGATACGCAGTATTTT. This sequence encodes CAWDDAQGSTDTQYF.

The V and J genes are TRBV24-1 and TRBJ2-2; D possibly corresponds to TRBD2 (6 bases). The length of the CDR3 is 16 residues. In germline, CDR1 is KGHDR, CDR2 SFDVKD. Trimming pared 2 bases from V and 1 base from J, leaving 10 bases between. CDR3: CATSDWGGVNTGELFF. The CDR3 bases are TGTGCCACCAGTGATTGGGGCGGGGTGAACACCGGGGAGCTGTTTTTT.